The clone carrying this T cell receptor beta chain came up many times. Antigen: not known. To make TCR beta libraries, researchers used iRepertoire HTBI primers and Arm-PCR of CDR3 regions. Using its own MiXCR run on the multiplex PCR reads, TCRdb lists one record per CDR3 protein. Found here are about 340,000 distinct CDR3 sequences, roughly a fifth of them singletons; the top ten hold around 30%. This CDR3 comprises 12 residues. V was pared by 2 bases and J by 0 bases, with 4 bases between. CDR1 is GTSNPN, CDR2 SVGIG, per germline (reference sequence). The sample originates from a study of regulatory T cells in long-lasting Graves disease. Time point of the sample: persistent/refractory GD, antithyroid drugs over 5 years with positive TRAb. Generation of the TCR library employed RNA extracted from PBMCs. Graves' disease diagnoses used American Thyroid Association guidelines. Study results and caveats: Persistent Graves' cases showed lower TCR diversity than newly diagnosed cases. Newly diagnosed disease favored TRBV20-1 and TRBJ2-1 over persistent disease.

This chain connects TRBV30 to TRBJ2-5, with D unclear. The TCR sequence derives from a female donor with Graves disease. Source: peripheral blood mononuclear cells (PBMCs), taken when the disease was refractory, from a patient treated with antithyroid drugs. The CDR3, as DNA: TGTGCCTGGAGTTTTTACCAAGAGACCCAGTACTTC. Translated, it gives CAWSFYQETQYF.